Each of the 18 T cell receptor beta chains below was sequenced from the same sample in a study of T cell responses to AZD1222 COVID-19 vaccine. Profiled with immunoSEQ multiplex PCR; TCRdb holds only in-frame clones, not every one. The sample lists 95,000 to 150,000 clones, approximately 90% seen once, with 4% to 5% in the top ten. Sequencing was performed on peripheral blood, taken 28 days after the second dose of the MenACWY control vaccine. The receptor source for this set is an adult who received the MenACWY meningococcal vaccine as a control.

The chain links TRBV15 to TRBJ2-6; D ambiguous. The CDR3 sequence is 17 residues long. The V end lost 4 bases, the J end lost 0 bases, and 13 bases lay between the germline ends. Germline V lookup: CDR1 LNHNV, CDR2 YYDKDF (reference sequence). CDR3 protein: CATSKSGSTSGANVLTF. In nucleotides, the CDR3 is TGTGCCACCAGCAAGTCGGGTTCAACCTCTGGGGCCAACGTCCTGACTTTC.

The DNA for the CDR3 is TGCGCCAGCTCCAACGGGCGGACCGGGGAGCTGTTTTTT. Amino acids: CASSNGRTGELFF. V usage is TRBV5-1 and J usage is TRBJ2-2; no definite D call. CDR3 length: 13 amino acids. V was cut by 7 bases and J by 5 bases, with 12 bases left in between. Germline CDR1 reads SGHRS; CDR2 reads YFSETQ. Full variable domain (missing parts from reference TRBV5-1 and TRBJ2-2): KAGVTQTPRYLIKTRGQQVTLSCSPISGHRSVSWYQQTPGQGLQFLFEYFSETQRNKGNFPGRFSGRQFSNSRSEMNVSTLELGDSALYLCASSNGRTGELFFGEGSRLTVL.

This rearrangement joins TRBV28 to TRBJ1-2, with D maybe TRBD1 (5 bases). CDR1 MDHEN and CDR2 SYDVKM come from the germline V gene. CDR3 length equals 15 residues. Between the trimmed V and J ends, which lost 5 bases and 0 bases, there was a span of 13 bases. CDR3 residues: CASSTGGYTNYGYTF. The CDR3 nucleotides are TGTGCCAGCAGTACAGGAGGGTATACTAACTATGGCTACACCTTC.

The chain couples TRBV2 to TRBJ1-5; tentative D call: TRBD1 (5 bases). With 6 bases removed from V and 1 base from J, the gap between germline ends came to 10 bases. The CDR3 is 14 amino acids. Germline CDR1 reads SNHLY; CDR2 reads FYNNEI. The CDR3 is CASRSRTSNQPQHF. CDR3 nucleotide sequence: TGTGCCAGCAGAAGCAGGACAAGCAATCAGCCCCAGCATTTT.

The chain is built from TRBV9 and TRBJ2-1; 13 positions match TRBD2. Germline trimming cut 3 bases from V and 9 bases from J; bases unmatched to any gene: 3. The CDR3 extends over 14 amino acids. The V gene's germline CDR1 is SGDLS and CDR2 YYNGEE. CDR3 nucleotide sequence: TGTGCCAGCAGCGCACGGACTAGCGGGGGTGAGCAGTTCTTC. It yields the protein CASSARTSGGEQFF.

CDR3 loop: CASSLILSGELFF. In DNA, the CDR3 is TGTGCCAGCAGCTTAATTTTATCCGGGGAGCTGTTTTTT. This rearrangement joins TRBV11-2 to TRBJ2-2; D gene uncertain. Between the trimmed V and J ends, which lost 2 bases and 6 bases, there was a span of 7 bases. Germline V lookup: CDR1 SGHAT, CDR2 FQNNGV. CDR3 size: 13 residues.

The chain is built from TRBV7-9 and TRBJ1-4; D gene uncertain. The ends were cut back, 4 bases at V and 7 bases at J, with 13 bases in the middle. The CDR3 runs 14 residues. CDR1 SEHNR and CDR2 FQNEAQ come from the germline V gene (reference sequence). The CDR3 DNA is TGTGCCAGCAGCTCAAAAGGAGAGGGTGAAAAACTGTTTTTT. Translating it yields CASSSKGEGEKLFF.

This clone was observed a single time. This rearrangement joins TRBV5-8 to TRBJ1-4; TRBD1 matches 7 bases. Germline V lookup: CDR1 SGHTS, CDR2 YDEGEE. There are 13 residues in the CDR3. V dropped 5 bases and J dropped 15; count of bases not matched to a gene: 13. The CDR3 spells CASSSSGRDSVFF. CDR3 coding DNA: TGTGCCAGCAGTTCCTCGGGACGGGACAGCGTGTTTTTT.

The V call is TRBV29-1, the J call TRBJ1-2; 12 bases match TRBD1. Germline V gene lookup returns CDR1 SQVTM and CDR2 ANQGSEA. CDR3 size: 15 residues. V lost 3 bases to trimming and J lost 4 bases; unmatched junction nucleotides: 6. Here the CDR3 reads CSVDAGQGASYGYTF. The CDR3 nucleotides are TGCAGCGTTGATGCGGGACAGGGGGCCAGCTATGGCTACACCTTC.

The chain links TRBV11-2 to TRBJ2-4; the D is unclear. V lost 1 base and J 8 bases, leaving 9 bases between the germline ends. The CDR3 contains 13 residues. CDR1 SGHAT and CDR2 FQNNGV come from the germline V gene. The CDR3 DNA is TGTGCCAGCAGCTTAGGTCTGCAGCACATTCAGTACTTC. Translating gives CASSLGLQHIQYF.

This clone was found a few times. The CDR3: CASSASSLSYEQYV. The CDR3 DNA is TGTGCCAGCAGCGCGTCTAGTCTCTCCTACGAGCAGTACGTC. The chain recombines TRBV7-9 with TRBJ2-7, with no clear D. Germline V gene data show CDR1 as SEHNR and CDR2 as FQNEAQ (reference sequence). Trimming pared 5 bases from V and 0 bases from J, leaving 11 bases between. The CDR3 is made up of 14 amino acids.

The CDR3 reads CASSNLLAATSYEQYF. CDR3 DNA sequence: TGCGCCAGCAGCAATCTTCTAGCGGCCACCTCCTACGAGCAGTACTTC. This chain joins TRBV5-1 and TRBJ2-7; 7 bases are a match to TRBD2. The CDR3 covers 16 residues. The trim removed 4 bases at V and 0 bases at J, leaving 10 bases unmatched. The germline CDR1 and CDR2 sequences are SGHRS and YFSETQ.

As DNA, the CDR3 is TGTGCCAGCAGGACTAGCTCCTACAATGAGCAGTTCTTC. It yields the protein CASRTSSYNEQFF. The genes are TRBV12-3 or TRBV12-4 and TRBJ2-1; the D gene is possibly TRBD2 (6 bases). The CDR3 totals 13 residues. V lost 6 bases to trimming and J lost 0 bases, with 6 bases between them.

V gene TRBV9 combines with J gene TRBJ2-3, with 9 bases identical to TRBD2. Germline CDR1 reads SGDLS; CDR2 reads YYNGEE. Losses at the gene ends were 6 bases for V and 2 bases for J; bases not matched to a gene: 7. This CDR3 comprises 15 residues. CDR3 nucleotide sequence: TGTGCCAGCACCGCCGGGACTAGCTACACAGATACGCAGTATTTT. Its translation: CASTAGTSYTDTQYF.

The chain combines TRBV7-2 with TRBJ1-6, with D perhaps TRBD1 (5 bases). Germline-derived CDR1 and CDR2 are SGHTA and FQGNSA. V lost 1 base and J 2 bases, leaving 9 bases between the germline ends. This CDR3 spans 16 amino acids. CDR3 amino acids: CASSLGVGPYNSPLHF. The CDR3 DNA follows: TGTGCCAGCAGCTTAGGGGTGGGACCCTATAATTCACCCCTCCACTTT.

The rearrangement joins TRBV24-1 to TRBJ2-1, with 8 bases fitting TRBD2. The CDR3 has 13 residues. Germline loops: CDR1 KGHDR, CDR2 SFDVKD. V gave up 12 bases and J gave up 8 bases; unmatched junction bases: 11. The chain's CDR3 is CASGGNTVDEQFF. DNA of the CDR3: TGTGCCTCGGGGGGGAATACGGTCGATGAGCAGTTCTTC.

The chain couples TRBV9 to TRBJ2-2; 9 bases map to TRBD1. The germline gives CDR1 SGDLS, CDR2 YYNGEE. After removal of 3 bases from V and 5 bases from J, the junction contained 5 bases not matched to a gene. This CDR3 is built from 15 residues. The CDR3 loop reads CASSGRGQGTGELFF. CDR3 nucleotide sequence: TGTGCCAGCAGCGGAAGGGGACAGGGTACCGGGGAGCTGTTTTTT.

The J gene is TRBJ1-4, the V gene TRBV28, with 8 bases lining up with TRBD1. V lost 8 bases, J lost 8 bases, and 10 bases stayed unmatched. CDR3 length: 14 amino acids. Germline V gives CDR1 MDHEN, CDR2 SYDVKM. The CDR3 protein is CASLSGTGGEKLFF. The CDR3 DNA sequence: TGTGCCAGCCTTTCCGGGACAGGCGGGGAAAAACTGTTTTTT.